The 17 T cell receptor beta chains in this list originate from one sample, sequenced in a study of T cell repertoires in cytomegalovirus infection. TCRdb reanalysed the reads using MiXCR and keeps one entry per CDR3 protein. The sample holds some 300,000 distinct CDR3 sequences, about 9.1% seen once. Sequenced: PBMCs. The receptor source for this set is a human donor in good health (CMV status not recorded). Some clones in this sample may be carry-over from other donors' samples.

The rearrangement uses TRBV20-1 and TRBJ2-3; no definite D call. The CDR3 consists of 12 residues. Trimming took 6 bases from V and 4 from J, leaving 11 bases between them. Germline V lookup: CDR1 DFQATT, CDR2 SNEGSKA (reference sequence). This CDR3 reads CSAITNSDTQYF. In DNA form, the CDR3 reads TGCAGTGCCATTACCAACTCAGATACGCAGTATTTT.

This clonotype has at least ten counts. This rearrangement joins TRBV27 to TRBJ2-3; TRBD1 matches 9 bases. The CDR3 has 15 amino acids. The ends lost 2 bases at V and 1 base at J; junction bases unmatched: 1. The germline CDR1 and CDR2 sequences are MNHEY and SMNVEV (reference sequence). The CDR3, as DNA: TGTGCCAGCAGTTTAAGGACAGGGGGCACAGATACGCAGTATTTT. It specifies CASSLRTGGTDTQYF.

This clonotype was seen repeatedly, ten times or more. The genes are TRBV7-9 and TRBJ2-5; 11 bases fit TRBD2. Germline V lookup: CDR1 SEHNR, CDR2 FQNEAQ (reference sequence). V was pared by 9 bases and J by 4 bases, with 7 bases of the junction left unmatched. This CDR3 has 14 amino acids. For the CDR3, the DNA is TGTGCCAGTACGGGACTAGCGGCTAGAGAGACCCAGTACTTC. Translating it yields CASTGLAARETQYF. Variable domain in full (rest from reference TRBV7-9 and TRBJ2-5): DTGVSQNPRHKITKRGQNVTFRCDPISEHNRLYWYRQTLGQGPEFLTYFQNEAQLEKSRLLSDRFSAERPKGSFSTLEIQRTEQGDSAMYLCASTGLAARETQYFGPGTRLLVL.

The gene calls are TRBV25-1 and TRBJ2-5, with D maybe TRBD2 (5 bases). V was trimmed by 5 bases and J by 3 bases, leaving 22 bases between them. Looked up from germline, CDR1 is MGHDK and CDR2 is SYGVNS. The CDR3 is 17 residues long. Written as DNA, the CDR3 is TGTGCCAGCAGTTCAATCTGGGAGAATCTTGGGAAAGAGACCCAGTACTTC. It codes for CASSSIWENLGKETQYF.

There are many counts of this clonotype. This chain joins TRBV6-2 or TRBV6-3 and TRBJ1-5; 8 bases map to TRBD1. The CDR3 covers 17 residues. The V gene's germline CDR1 is MNHEY and CDR2 SVGEGT. Trimming took 2 bases from V and 4 from J; bases not matched to a gene: 10. CDR3 nucleotide sequence: TGTGCCAGCAGTTACGGCAAACAGGGGGTAACTAATCAGCCCCAGCATTTT. Protein sequence: CASSYGKQGVTNQPQHF.

This clonotype has ten or more counts. The chain is built from TRBV28 and TRBJ1-1; D unresolved. V was trimmed by 1 base and J by 4 bases, leaving 13 bases between them. CDR3 length equals 15 residues. Germline CDR1 and CDR2: MDHEN and SYDVKM. The CDR3 coding sequence is TGTGCCAGCAGTTTATCCCCGGCAGGCCCCACTGAAGCTTTCTTT. Protein: CASSLSPAGPTEAFF.

Ten or more counts support this clonotype. The rearrangement uses TRBV28 and TRBJ2-1; D gene unclear. Trimming took 7 bases from V and 9 from J, leaving 19 bases between them. The CDR3 is 14 amino acids. From germline, CDR1 is MDHEN and CDR2 SYDVKM. CDR3 protein: CASTQGLRNGEQFF. For the CDR3, the DNA is TGTGCCAGCACCCAAGGGCTTCGTAACGGTGAGCAGTTCTTC.

This clonotype was seen at least ten times. This rearrangement joins TRBV7-2 to TRBJ2-7; D possibly corresponds to TRBD1 (5 bases). The V end was cut by 10 bases, the J end by 7 bases, with 20 bases between. Germline CDR1 reads SGHTA; CDR2 reads FQGNSA. This CDR3 comprises 13 residues. CDR3 in DNA: TGTGCCACCACTACTGACAGCGCGAGGGAGCAGTACGTC. As protein: CATTTDSAREQYV.

This clonotype was picked up many times. The CDR3: CSARERGGPAKNIQYF. Written as DNA, the CDR3 is TGCAGTGCTAGAGAGCGTGGCGGGCCAGCCAAAAACATTCAGTACTTC. The V gene is TRBV20-1, the J gene TRBJ2-4; D might be TRBD2 (5 bases). V was shortened by 0 bases and J by 0 bases, with 12 bases between the two germline ends. The CDR3 extends over 16 amino acids. Germline CDR1 is DFQATT and CDR2 is SNEGSKA (reference sequence).

This clonotype was counted at least ten times. The chain joins TRBV7-8 to TRBJ2-7, with a possible D match to TRBD1 (6 bases). The CDR3 totals 17 residues. V gave up 2 bases and J gave up 6 bases, with 23 bases separating them. The germline CDR1 and CDR2 sequences are SGHVS and FQNEAQ. The CDR3: CASSLLSGRGKPAEQYV. The CDR3 coding sequence is TGTGCCAGCAGCTTACTGTCTGGCAGGGGAAAGCCTGCCGAGCAGTACGTC.

This clonotype occurred a few times. V gene TRBV20-1 combines with J gene TRBJ2-2; the D gene is possibly TRBD1 (7 bases). The germline gives CDR1 DFQATT, CDR2 SNEGSKA (reference sequence). The CDR3 loop spans 16 amino acids. V was pared by 1 base and J by 1 base, with 13 bases between. The CDR3 region is CSARGGGTVNTGELFF. CDR3 coding DNA: TGCAGTGCTAGAGGGGGCGGGACAGTGAACACCGGGGAGCTGTTTTTT.

The sample holds many counts of this clonotype. The chain has TRBV28 and TRBJ1-1; D is perhaps TRBD1 (6 bases). The germline V and J ends were trimmed by 6 bases and 5 bases, with 19 bases remaining between them. Germline V gene sequence: CDR1 MDHEN, CDR2 SYDVKM. CDR3 size: 15 residues. The CDR3 sequence: CASSQTRTVPTEAFF. CDR3 coding DNA: TGTGCCAGCAGCCAAACTCGGACAGTCCCTACTGAAGCTTTCTTT.

This clonotype appeared a few times. The rearrangement uses TRBV13 and TRBJ1-1; 11 positions match TRBD1. This CDR3 spans 14 amino acids. In germline, CDR1 is PRHDT, CDR2 FYEKMQ (reference sequence). With 5 bases clipped from V and 11 bases from J, the junction kept 10 bases outside the gene matches. CDR3 bases: TGTGCCAGCAGCGGCGGGACAGGGGGGAATCGGGCTTTCTTT. This translates into CASSGGTGGNRAFF.

This clonotype was picked up many times. The V and J genes are TRBV10-3 and TRBJ2-3; 8 bases match TRBD1. With 7 bases clipped from V and 7 bases from J, the junction kept 13 bases outside the gene matches. Germline values: CDR1 ENHRY, CDR2 SYGVKD. The CDR3 contains 15 residues. CDR3 loop: CAINYKQGARNTQYF. Here the CDR3 DNA reads TGTGCCATCAACTACAAGCAGGGGGCGCGGAATACGCAGTATTTT.

The V and J genes are TRBV28 and TRBJ2-2; D is unresolved. The V gene's germline CDR1 is MDHEN and CDR2 SYDVKM. There are 11 residues in the CDR3. V shed 3 bases and J shed 7 bases, with 3 bases lying between them. CDR3 region: CASSFFGELFF. CDR3 nucleotides: TGTGCCAGCAGTTTTTTCGGGGAGCTGTTTTTT.

This clonotype has ten or more counts. This chain joins TRBV7-2 and TRBJ2-2; TRBD2 matches at 10 bases. With V trimmed by 7 bases and J by 6 bases, 11 bases remained unmatched. Germline assignment: CDR1 SGHTA and CDR2 FQGNSA. CDR3 length: 16 amino acids. The chain's CDR3 is CASNPGAGGRSGELFF. In nucleotides, the CDR3 is TGTGCCAGCAACCCAGGAGCGGGGGGGCGTTCCGGGGAGCTGTTTTTT.

This clonotype has at least ten counts. The V gene is TRBV2, the J gene TRBJ1-2, with TRBD1 identical over 8 bases. Unmatched junction bases numbered 6, after V lost 4 bases and J lost 8 bases. This CDR3 has 13 amino acids. CDR1 is SNHLY, CDR2 FYNNEI, per germline. The CDR3 is CASSVTGAAGYTF. In nucleotides, the CDR3 is TGTGCCAGCAGTGTGACAGGGGCCGCCGGCTACACCTTC.